These T cell receptor beta chains were read from a single sample in a study of beta chain features in type 1 diabetes. Profiled with immunoSEQ multiplex PCR; TCRdb holds only in-frame clones, not every one. The table lists around 310,000 clones, around 10% of them singletons. The sample was naive CD4+ T cells from blood. The receptors shown here come from a woman between 25 and 40 years old in good health. Each CDR3 is given with its conserved first and last residue. Each record gives: J gene, D gene, V gene, clone size, CDR3 protein, CDR3 DNA. A D gene is named only where the DNA matches it firmly. For some rows the clone size is stated as once, few or many, or as a class when expanded; others skip it.

>TRBJ1-1|TRBD1|TRBV27|few
CASSGRQGRAFF
TGTGCCAGCAGTGGCCGACAGGGTAGAGCTTTCTTT
>TRBJ2-4|NA|TRBV6-5|few
CASSYSYSGAKNIQYF
TGTGCCAGCAGTTACTCATACAGCGGAGCCAAAAACATTCAGTACTTC
>TRBJ1-5|NA|TRBV4-2|few
CASSQDQGLSNQPQHF
TGTGCCAGCAGCCAAGATCAAGGACTTAGCAATCAGCCCCAGCATTTT
>TRBJ1-2|NA|TRBV15|few
CATSSAGTTYTF
TGTGCCACCAGCAGCGCAGGGACAACTTACACCTTC
>TRBJ2-2|TRBD2|TRBV5-4|NA
CASSAGLAGIANTGELFF
TGTGCCAGCAGCGCTGGACTAGCGGGAATCGCGAACACCGGGGAGCTGTTTTTT
>TRBJ2-7|NA|TRBV7-2|few
CASSPSSVGGEQYF
TGTGCCAGCAGCCCGAGCTCCGTCGGGGGCGAGCAGTACTTC
>TRBJ2-1|NA|TRBV6-4|few
CASSDSQGYEQFF
TGTGCCAGCAGTGACTCGCAGGGATATGAGCAGTTCTTC
>TRBJ2-1|NA|TRBV4-2|few
CASSQGDSLSISNEQFF
TGTGCCAGCAGCCAAGGGGACTCCCTATCCATCTCTAATGAGCAGTTCTTC
>TRBJ2-1|TRBD2|TRBV27|few
CASSFSSGSYNEQFF
TGTGCCAGCAGTTTTTCTAGCGGCTCCTACAATGAGCAGTTCTTC
>TRBJ1-2|TRBD1|TRBV5-1|NA
CASSRRLGGGGYTF
TGCGCCAGCAGCCGGAGGTTAGGGGGCGGTGGCTACACCTTC
>TRBJ2-1|NA|TRBV9|NA
CASSVGHSSYNEQFF
TGTGCCAGCAGCGTAGGGCACAGCTCCTACAATGAGCAGTTCTTC
>TRBJ1-3|NA|TRBV5-1|NA
CASSLASSGNTIYF
TGCGCCAGCAGCTTGGCCAGTTCCGGAAACACCATATATTTT
>TRBJ1-5|NA|TRBV19|few
CASSISGKKNQPQHF
TGTGCCAGTAGTATTTCGGGGAAGAAGAATCAGCCCCAGCATTTT
>TRBJ2-2|NA|TRBV29-1|NA
CSVETRRGELFF
TGCAGCGTTGAAACGCGTCGGGGGGAGCTGTTTTTT
>TRBJ2-5|TRBD1|TRBV25-1|NA
CASSGGTGGLPRTQYF
TGTGCCAGCAGTGGAGGGACAGGGGGACTCCCCAGGACCCAGTACTTC
>TRBJ1-2|NA|TRBV27|NA
CASSTGPAYGYTF
TGTGCCAGCAGCACAGGGCCGGCTTATGGCTACACCTTC
>TRBJ2-7|TRBD1|TRBV5-4|NA
CASSRGQELIYEQYF
TGTGCCAGCAGCCGGGGACAGGAGCTGATTTACGAGCAGTACTTC
>TRBJ2-7|NA|TRBV5-1|few
CASSVGDGTYEQYF
TGCGCCAGCAGCGTAGGAGACGGCACCTACGAGCAGTACTTC
>TRBJ2-3|TRBD2|TRBV4-1|few
CASRTGLAFTDTQYF
TGCGCCAGTAGGACGGGACTAGCCTTCACAGATACGCAGTATTTT
>TRBJ2-7|TRBD2|TRBV18|few
CASSDISGRTYEQYF
TGTGCCAGCTCAGATATTAGCGGGAGGACCTACGAGCAGTACTTC
>TRBJ2-5|NA|TRBV7-9|few
CASSYGSGEQETQYF
TGTGCCAGCAGCTATGGCTCGGGGGAACAAGAGACCCAGTACTTC
>TRBJ2-7|NA|TRBV7-2|few
CASSSLHVGGHLSYEQYF
TGTGCCAGCAGCTCCCTCCACGTTGGAGGGCATTTGTCCTACGAGCAGTACTTC
>TRBJ2-5|TRBD2|TRBV6-5|NA
CASSSVGGSLQTQYF
TGTGCCAGCAGTTCAGTCGGCGGGAGTCTTCAGACCCAGTACTTC
>TRBJ2-3|TRBD2|TRBV7-2|NA
CASRIQAGESDTQYF
TGTGCCAGCAGGATTCAAGCGGGAGAATCCGATACGCAGTATTTT
>TRBJ2-1|NA|TRBV5-4|NA
CASSLGSVPYNEQFF
TGTGCCAGCAGCTTAGGTAGCGTACCTTACAATGAGCAGTTCTTC
>TRBJ2-1|TRBD2|TRBV28|few
CASGGGGREADEQFF
TGTGCCAGCGGGGGGGGTGGCAGGGAAGCGGATGAGCAGTTCTTC
>TRBJ2-7|TRBD2|TRBV28|few
CVSGGPYEQYF
TGTGTGTCGGGGGGTCCCTACGAGCAGTACTTC